The 2 T cell receptor beta chains presented below share a single source sample, sequenced in a study of T cell responses to AZD1222 COVID-19 vaccine. Libraries were prepared by immunoSEQ multiplex PCR; TCRdb keeps only in-frame clonotypes and omits some of them. Of more than 150,000 clones listed, roughly 92% are singletons. The sample here was peripheral blood, taken 28 days after the second AZD1222 dose. These receptors were obtained from an adult who received the AZD1222 COVID-19 vaccine.

V usage is TRBV28 and J usage is TRBJ2-5; D gene uncertain. This CDR3 comprises 13 residues. Germline V gene lookup returns CDR1 MDHEN and CDR2 SYDVKM. Trimming stripped 6 bases from V and 3 bases from J, with 11 bases between. The DNA for the CDR3 is TGTGCCAGCAGCGACGAACCAAAAGAGACCCAGTACTTC. Its protein product is CASSDEPKETQYF.

The rearrangement joins TRBV11-2 to TRBJ2-7; 8 nucleotides line up with TRBD2. V trimming: 11 bases; J trimming: 0 bases; junction bases outside the gene matches: 9. The germline V gene has CDR1 SGHAT and CDR2 FQNNGV. The CDR3 sequence is 14 residues long. The CDR3 bases are TGTGCCCCGAGGCGGGGGGCGGGCTCCTACGAGCAGTACTTC. This sequence encodes CAPRRGAGSYEQYF.